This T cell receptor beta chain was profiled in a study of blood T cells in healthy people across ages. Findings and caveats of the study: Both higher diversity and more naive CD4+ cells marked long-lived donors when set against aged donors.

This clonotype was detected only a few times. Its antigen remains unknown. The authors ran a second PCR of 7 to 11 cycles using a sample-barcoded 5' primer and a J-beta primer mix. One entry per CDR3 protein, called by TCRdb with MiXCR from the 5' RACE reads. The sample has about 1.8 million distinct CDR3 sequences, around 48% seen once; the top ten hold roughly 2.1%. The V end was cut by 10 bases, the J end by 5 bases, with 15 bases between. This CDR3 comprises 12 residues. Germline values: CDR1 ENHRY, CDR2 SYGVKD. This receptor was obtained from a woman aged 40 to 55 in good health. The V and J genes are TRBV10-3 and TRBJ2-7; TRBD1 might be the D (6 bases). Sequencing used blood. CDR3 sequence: CAKDGTPHEQYF. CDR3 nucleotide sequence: TGTGCCAAGGACGGGACACCTCACGAGCAGTACTTC.